This T cell receptor beta chain emerged from a study of cytomegalovirus exposure and HLA in healthy donors. The study, taken as a whole, reports: CMV serostatus was the only recorded immune exposure for donors. When analyzed later, a missense DCLRE1C variant was found to be linked to TCR beta V- and J-gene trimming.

13 Jbeta primers and 60 Vbeta primers were used for the PCR. The method was immunoSEQ multiplex PCR; TCRdb's version includes in-frame clones alone and lacks a portion of them. In all, the sample yields about 120,000 clones. This CDR3 is 15 amino acids long. Germline V gives CDR1 SGHRS, CDR2 YFSETQ. V was pared by 1 base and J by 7 bases, with 5 bases of the junction left unmatched. With respect to this clone: The target antigen is unknown.

The receptor's source is a woman in her thirties or forties in good health and CMV-seropositive. Input material: PBMCs. The chain carries TRBV5-1 and TRBJ2-1, with TRBD2 matching over 10 bases. The CDR3 is CASSLSGTSVNEQFF. The CDR3, as DNA: TGCGCCAGCAGCTTGTCTGGGACTAGCGTAAATGAGCAGTTCTTC.